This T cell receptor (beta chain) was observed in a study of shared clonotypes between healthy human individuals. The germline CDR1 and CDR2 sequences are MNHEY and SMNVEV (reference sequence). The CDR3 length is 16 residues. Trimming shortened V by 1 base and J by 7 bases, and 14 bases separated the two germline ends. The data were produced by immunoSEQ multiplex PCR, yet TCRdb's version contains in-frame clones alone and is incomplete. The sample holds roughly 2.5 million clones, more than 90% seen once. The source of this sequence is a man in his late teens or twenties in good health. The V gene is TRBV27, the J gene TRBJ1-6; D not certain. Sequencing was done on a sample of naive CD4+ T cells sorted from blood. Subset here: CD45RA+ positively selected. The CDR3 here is CASSLLGPPDNSPLHF. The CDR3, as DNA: TGTGCCAGCAGTTTATTAGGACCTCCAGACAATTCACCCCTCCACTTT.